Below are 30 T cell receptor beta chains sequenced from a single sample in a study of neurological immune-mediated disorders. The time point denotes: longitudinal time-point 3. MiXCR, run by TCRdb on the 5' RACE reads, gives a single entry per CDR3 protein. The profile covers 45,000 to 60,000 distinct CDR3 sequences, with 12% appearing a single time and around 10% taken by the ten largest. The sequenced sample was PBMCs. All receptors come from a male donor with HTLV-1-associated myelopathy (HAM/TSP).

Many counts were recorded for this clonotype. V and J are TRBV3-1 and TRBJ2-7, with 9 bases fitting TRBD2. CDR3 length: 16 amino acids. CDR1 is LGHDT and CDR2 is YNNKEL in the germline V gene (reference sequence). Trimming removed 4 bases from V and 6 bases from J; junction bases left unmatched: 13. The CDR3, as DNA: TGTGCCAGCAGCCGAACCACCGGGACTAGCCAATCCGAGCAGTACTTC. As protein: CASSRTTGTSQSEQYF.

This clonotype was found many times. V and J are TRBV5-1 and TRBJ2-1; D may be TRBD1 (6 bases). The V and J ends lost 0 bases and 1 base respectively, with 11 bases between them. The CDR3 spans 16 residues. Germline CDR1 reads SGHRS; CDR2 reads YFSETQ. In DNA, the CDR3 is TGCGCCAGCAGCTTGGTTGGAACAGGGTCCTACAATGAGCAGTTCTTC. Its translation: CASSLVGTGSYNEQFF.

At least ten counts were recorded for this clonotype. The chain links TRBV20-1 to TRBJ2-1; possibly TRBD1 or TRBD2 for D (7 bases each). This CDR3 contains 15 residues. CDR1 and CDR2 from the germline V gene are DFQATT and SNEGSKA (reference sequence). V gave up 2 bases and J gave up 6 bases, with 17 bases separating them. In nucleotides, the CDR3 is TGCAGTGCTAGACCCCGACAGGGAGGGATCAATGAGCAGTTCTTC. Translating it yields CSARPRQGGINEQFF.

This clonotype was seen many times. The chain is built from TRBV3-1 and TRBJ2-7; D ambiguous. Trimming took 2 bases from V and 0 from J, leaving 8 bases between them. The CDR3 is 14 residues long. In germline, CDR1 is LGHDT, CDR2 YNNKEL (reference sequence). The CDR3 DNA reads TGTGCCAGCAGCCAATACAGTAGCTCCTACGAGCAGTACTTC. This sequence encodes CASSQYSSSYEQYF.

This clonotype was seen many times. This chain connects TRBV2 to TRBJ1-1; the D is unclear. The CDR3 contains 12 residues. The V end lost 11 bases, the J end lost 2 bases, and 12 bases lay between the germline ends. Germline-derived CDR1 and CDR2 are SNHLY and FYNNEI. The DNA of the CDR3 is TGTGCCTGTGAGGTCTTCAACACTGAAGCTTTCTTT. Protein: CACEVFNTEAFF.

Worth noting for this clonotype: This may come from a read error, since a much larger clone is one base off. V gene TRBV6-2 or TRBV6-3 combines with J gene TRBJ1-1; D gene unclear. With 7 bases removed from V and 7 bases from J, the gap between germline ends came to 13 bases. Germline V CDR1 and CDR2: MNHEY, SVGEGT. The CDR3 is made up of 12 amino acids. Here the CDR3 reads CASIPRKYEAFF. In DNA, the CDR3 is TGTGCCAGCATACCCAGAAAGTATGAAGCTTTCTTT.

V is TRBV18 and J is TRBJ2-2, with 7 bases fitting TRBD1. Trimming removed 3 bases from V and 4 bases from J; junction bases left unmatched: 5. In germline, CDR1 is KGHSH, CDR2 LQKENI. The CDR3 contains 15 residues. CDR3 sequence: CASSPRQGFTGELFF. CDR3 bases: TGTGCCAGCTCACCGAGACAGGGTTTCACCGGGGAGCTGTTTTTT. Variable domain in full (rest from reference TRBV18 and TRBJ2-2): NAGVMQNPRHLVRRRGQEARLRCSPMKGHSHVYWYRQLPEEGLKFMVYLQKENIIDESGMPKERFSAEFPKEGPSILRIQQVVRGDSAAYFCASSPRQGFTGELFFGEGSRLTVL.

Many counts were recorded for this clonotype. The J gene is TRBJ2-1, the V gene TRBV12-3 or TRBV12-4; D remains unclear. The CDR3 runs to 15 residues. The V end was cut by 3 bases, the J end by 8 bases, with 17 bases between. The CDR3 DNA follows: TGTGCCAGCAGTTTTGCCGAGACTGCAGTTGATGAGCAGTTCTTC. It codes for CASSFAETAVDEQFF.

This clonotype appeared many times. The V call is TRBV5-1, the J call TRBJ2-5, with TRBD1 as a possible D gene (6 bases). The ends were cut back, 3 bases at V and 2 bases at J, with 14 bases in the middle. The V gene's germline CDR1 is SGHRS and CDR2 YFSETQ. This CDR3 is 15 amino acids long. The CDR3: CASSSTGTLQETQYF. The DNA for the CDR3 is TGCGCCAGCAGCTCCACAGGGACCCTACAAGAGACCCAGTACTTC.

There are many counts of this clonotype. The chain recombines TRBV7-9 with TRBJ1-6, with D possibly matching TRBD1 (6 bases). The CDR3 runs to 15 residues. The V end lost 1 base, the J end lost 7 bases, and 11 bases lay between the germline ends. Per the germline V gene, CDR1 is SEHNR and CDR2 is FQNEAQ (reference sequence). CDR3 sequence reads: CASSLDNRANSPLHF. The CDR3 nucleotides are TGTGCCAGCAGCTTAGATAACAGGGCGAATTCACCCCTCCACTTT. Based on the CDR3 plus reference TRBV7-9 and TRBJ1-6, the full variable domain is DTGVSQNPRHKITKRGQNVTFRCDPISEHNRLYWYRQTLGQGPEFLTYFQNEAQLEKSRLLSDRFSAERPKGSFSTLEIQRTEQGDSAMYLCASSLDNRANSPLHFGNGTRLTVT.

This clonotype was recorded at least ten times. The rearrangement joins TRBV5-6 to TRBJ2-1, with 9 bases matching TRBD2. With V trimmed by 0 bases and J by 3 bases, 10 bases remained unmatched. The CDR3 contains 18 residues. Looked up from germline, CDR1 is SGHDT and CDR2 is YYEEEE. The CDR3: CASSLGSQRGAYYNEQFF. As DNA, the CDR3 is TGTGCCAGCAGCTTGGGGAGCCAGCGGGGGGCCTACTACAATGAGCAGTTCTTC.

This clonotype showed up many times. The chain links TRBV5-1 to TRBJ1-1; 9 bases match TRBD1. The CDR3 totals 14 residues. Unmatched junction bases numbered 1, after V lost 0 bases and J lost 4 bases. Germline-derived CDR1 and CDR2 are SGHRS and YFSETQ. CDR3 loop: CASSLGQGGTEAFF. The CDR3 DNA sequence: TGCGCCAGCAGCTTGGGACAGGGGGGCACTGAAGCTTTCTTT.

This clonotype showed up many times. The chain couples TRBV7-9 to TRBJ2-6; 8 nucleotides match TRBD1. The trim removed 0 bases at V and 0 bases at J, leaving 7 bases unmatched. The length of the CDR3 is 19 residues. The V gene's germline CDR1 is SEHNR and CDR2 FQNEAQ (reference sequence). CDR3 amino acids: CASSLALQGVSSGANVLTF. For the CDR3, the DNA is TGTGCCAGCAGCTTAGCGCTACAGGGGGTTAGCTCTGGGGCCAACGTCCTGACTTTC.

This clonotype was detected a few times. The chain employs TRBV12-3 or TRBV12-4 and TRBJ2-7; 7 nucleotides line up with TRBD1. V gave up 3 bases and J gave up 2 bases; unmatched junction bases: 4. There are 14 residues in the CDR3. CDR3 DNA sequence: TGTGCCAGCAGTTTGCAGACAGGGACCTACGAGCAGTACTTC. Translation: CASSLQTGTYEQYF.

Of note for this clonotype: A read error is possible here, since a much larger clone lies one base away. In nucleotides, the CDR3 is TGTGCCAGCAGACCCCCCGGAGGGTGGAATGAAAAACTGTTTTTT. Translated, it gives CASRPPGGWNEKLFF. The chain joins TRBV28 to TRBJ1-4, with unresolved D. This CDR3 is built from 15 residues. Germline CDR1 is MDHEN and CDR2 is SYDVKM. V was clipped by 6 bases and J by 5 bases, with 16 bases between them.

For this clonotype: This clone may be a read error of a much larger clone one base away. V and J are TRBV13 and TRBJ1-1; possible D gene TRBD1, 5 bases. The CDR3 runs to 14 residues. The germline V gene has CDR1 PRHDT and CDR2 FYEKMQ (reference sequence). The CDR3 loop is CASSLAQGLLEASF. CDR3 DNA: TGTGCCAGCAGCTTAGCCCAGGGACTCCTTGAAGCTTCCTTT.

Note on this clonotype: A read error is possible here, since a much larger clone lies one base away. The chain links TRBV12-3 or TRBV12-4 to TRBJ1-1; 8 nucleotides agree with TRBD1. This CDR3 is 13 amino acids long. CDR3 nucleotide sequence: TGTGCCAGCGGATTCCCGGACAGGGTTAAGCTTGGCTTT. Translation: CASGFPDRVKLGF.

This clonotype was found many times. This chain links TRBV7-2 with TRBJ2-7, with 9 bases that match TRBD2. After removal of 8 bases from V and 3 bases from J, the junction contained 8 bases not matched to a gene. CDR1 is SGHTA, CDR2 FQGNSA, per germline. The CDR3 has 14 amino acids. The DNA for the CDR3 is TGTGCCAGCGGCAGGAGCGGGGGGCGCTACGAGCAGTACTTC. Translated, it gives CASGRSGGRYEQYF.

Ten or more counts support this clonotype. The CDR3 coding sequence is TGTGCCACCAGTGAGGGGGGCTCGAATAATTCACCCCTCCACTTT. Translated, it gives CATSEGGSNNSPLHF. The chain uses TRBV24-1 and TRBJ1-6; D may be TRBD1 (6 bases). The V gene's germline CDR1 is KGHDR and CDR2 SFDVKD. The CDR3 is 15 residues long. The germline V and J ends were trimmed by 4 bases and 5 bases, with 11 bases remaining between them.

Many counts were recorded for this clonotype. V usage is TRBV12-3 or TRBV12-4 and J usage is TRBJ1-6; weak D call: TRBD1 (5 bases). This CDR3 spans 15 amino acids. The ends were cut back, 2 bases at V and 6 bases at J, with 11 bases in the middle. This CDR3 reads CASSLTQGSNSPLHF. The CDR3 bases are TGTGCCAGCAGTTTAACCCAGGGAAGTAATTCACCCCTCCACTTT.

A few counts support this clonotype. The rearrangement joins TRBV5-5 to TRBJ1-1; 8 positions match TRBD1. Germline lookup yields CDR1 SGHKS and CDR2 YYEKEE (reference sequence). The CDR3 is 14 residues long. Losses at the gene ends were 1 base for V and 6 bases for J; bases not matched to a gene: 5. CDR3 DNA: TGTGCCAGCAGCTTGTCCGGACAGGGCCCTGAAGCTTTCTTT. It encodes CASSLSGQGPEAFF.

This clonotype was counted ten times or more. The genes are TRBV5-1 and TRBJ1-2; 8 bases match TRBD1. This CDR3 spans 15 amino acids. Losses at the gene ends were 4 bases for V and 4 bases for J; bases not matched to a gene: 9. Germline CDR1 and CDR2: SGHRS and YFSETQ. The CDR3 DNA reads TGCGCCAGCAGCCCCCATGGACAGGGAGGCTATGGCTACACCTTC. It specifies CASSPHGQGGYGYTF.

In this sample, this clonotype turned up many times. This chain connects TRBV29-1 to TRBJ1-1; D is undetermined. Germline CDR1 is SQVTM and CDR2 is ANQGSEA. The CDR3 length is 10 residues. V lost 4 bases and J 7 bases, leaving 7 bases between the germline ends. The CDR3 DNA follows: TGCAGCGTTGGGTTCGGTGAAGCTTTCTTT. It specifies CSVGFGEAFF.

This clonotype was seen repeatedly, ten times or more. V is TRBV7-2 and J is TRBJ2-7; 9 bases align to TRBD2. The germline CDR1 and CDR2 sequences are SGHTA and FQGNSA. V lost 3 bases, J lost 6 bases, and 6 bases stayed unmatched. This CDR3 contains 14 residues. The CDR3 sequence is CASSFLAGSFEQYF. CDR3 bases: TGTGCCAGCAGCTTTCTAGCGGGGTCTTTCGAGCAGTACTTC.

The table lists this clonotype with many counts. The chain uses TRBV3-1 and TRBJ1-1, with D perhaps matching TRBD1 (5 bases). V was trimmed by 1 base and J by 1 base, leaving 10 bases between them. Germline loops: CDR1 LGHDT, CDR2 YNNKEL (reference sequence). The CDR3 is 15 amino acids. The CDR3 here is CASSQGTRSNTEAFF. The CDR3 nucleotides read TGTGCCAGCAGCCAAGGGACACGCTCGAACACTGAAGCTTTCTTT.

Regarding this clonotype: A read error may produce the germline difference seen at one junction end. This rearrangement joins TRBV15 to TRBJ2-3; tentatively, D is TRBD1 (7 bases). CDR1 and CDR2 from the germline V gene are LNHNV and YYDKDF (reference sequence). The CDR3 is 15 residues long. As DNA, the CDR3 is TGTGCTACCAGCAGAGATCAGGGGGGCCCAGATACGCAGTATTTT. It translates to CATSRDQGGPDTQYF.

This clonotype was counted many times. CDR3 loop: CSARVMSSYEQYF. The CDR3 DNA reads as TGCAGTGCTAGAGTTATGAGCTCCTACGAGCAGTACTTC. This chain links TRBV20-1 with TRBJ2-7; D uncertain. The CDR3 has 13 residues. The germline V and J ends were trimmed by 1 base and 0 bases, with 7 bases remaining between them. The germline V gene has CDR1 DFQATT and CDR2 SNEGSKA (reference sequence).

This clonotype was seen at least ten times. This chain joins TRBV20-1 and TRBJ2-3; D unresolved. The CDR3 is 14 amino acids. V lost 0 bases and J 5 bases, leaving 12 bases between the germline ends. CDR1 and CDR2 from the germline V gene are DFQATT and SNEGSKA (reference sequence). CDR3 protein: CSARDLQVGDTQYF. For the CDR3, the DNA is TGCAGTGCTAGAGATCTGCAGGTGGGAGATACGCAGTATTTT.

This clonotype was recorded at least ten times. The chain joins TRBV7-9 to TRBJ2-7, with D possibly called TRBD1 or TRBD2 (5 bases each). CDR1 is SEHNR, CDR2 FQNEAQ, per germline (reference sequence). The CDR3 extends over 13 amino acids. V shed 6 bases and J shed 8 bases, with 17 bases lying between them. The CDR3: CASRTGTGPKQYF. The CDR3 DNA reads as TGTGCCAGCAGGACCGGGACGGGACCCAAGCAGTACTTC. Based on the CDR3 plus reference TRBV7-9 and TRBJ2-7, the full variable domain is DTGVSQNPRHKITKRGQNVTFRCDPISEHNRLYWYRQTLGQGPEFLTYFQNEAQLEKSRLLSDRFSAERPKGSFSTLEIQRTEQGDSAMYLCASRTGTGPKQYFGPGTRLTVT.

This clonotype was recorded at least ten times. V is TRBV5-6 and J is TRBJ2-3, with D perhaps matching TRBD1 or TRBD2 (7 bases each). V was clipped by 4 bases and J by 3 bases, with 15 bases between them. CDR1 SGHDT and CDR2 YYEEEE come from the germline V gene. The CDR3 runs to 15 residues. For the CDR3, the DNA is TGTGCCAGCAGCGCGAACAGGGGAGGGACAGATACGCAGTATTTT. It translates to CASSANRGGTDTQYF.